This is a list of T cell receptor beta chains from one sample in a study of lymphopenia after photon versus proton radiotherapy. Generated by immunoSEQ multiplex PCR, the TCRdb table keeps only in-frame clones and is missing some. This sample has roughly 65,000 clones, with approximately 90% found just once. The sequenced sample was peripheral blood, obtained from a patient treated with photon-based radiotherapy. The receptors come from a woman aged 70-85 years with pancreatic cancer. Both conserved end residues are part of each CDR3. The order of the fields is J gene, D gene, clone size, V gene, CDR3 DNA, CDR3 protein. D genes are given only for firm matches. Only part of the rows carry a size: once, few, many, or a class if the clone is expanded.

>TRBJ1-3|-|-|TRBV19
TGTGCCAGTAGTATGGGCGACAGAATCTCTGGAAACACCATATATTTT
CASSMGDRISGNTIYF
>TRBJ2-1|-|-|TRBV28
TGTGCCAGCAGTTTAGAAGCAGGAAATGAGCAGTTCTTC
CASSLEAGNEQFF
>TRBJ2-3|TRBD2|-|TRBV7-2
TGTGCCAGCAGCCCAGGGGCGGGAGGGACAAATACGCAGTATTTT
CASSPGAGGTNTQYF
>TRBJ2-7|TRBD2|-|TRBV9
TGTGCCAGCAGCGTAGGGGTTAGCGGGAGTGTCTACGAGCAGTACTTC
CASSVGVSGSVYEQYF
>TRBJ2-7|-|-|TRBV11-2
TGTGCCAGCAGCTTAACAGGAACCTACGAGCAGTACTTC
CASSLTGTYEQYF
>TRBJ2-5|-|-|TRBV18
TGTGCCAGCTCACCAACGGATGGAGGGACCCAGTACTTC
CASSPTDGGTQYF
>TRBJ1-4|-|-|TRBV28
TGTGCCAGCAGACCCCTAGTCCCCCAGGGCCCGACAAATGAAAAACTGTTTTTT
CASRPLVPQGPTNEKLFF
>TRBJ2-7|-|-|TRBV6-5
TGTGCCAGCAGTTACTCCGCAGGGCCTGGCGAGCAGTACTTC
CASSYSAGPGEQYF
>TRBJ1-1|TRBD1|few|TRBV4-3
TGCGCCAGCAGCCCTACTCAGGGGGCGCCCACTGAAGCTTTCTTT
CASSPTQGAPTEAFF
>TRBJ1-4|-|-|TRBV6-6
TGTGCCAGCAGTTTCCAATTTTCTGCAACTAATGAAAAACTGTTTTTT
CASSFQFSATNEKLFF
>TRBJ2-7|TRBD1|-|TRBV6-1
TGTGCCAGCAGTGACCCGGGACAGGTCCCCTACGAGCAGTACTTC
CASSDPGQVPYEQYF
>TRBJ2-1|TRBD2|-|TRBV5-1
TGCGCCAGCAGCAACCTTCTAGCGGGAGCTCTTGTTGAGCAGTTCTTC
CASSNLLAGALVEQFF
>TRBJ2-1|-|-|TRBV18
TGTGCCAGCCACCTCATGGGGGCCGAGCAGTTCTTC
CASHLMGAEQFF
>TRBJ2-7|-|-|TRBV5-4
TGCGCCAGCAGCCAAGAGTCGGCAAGATTCTACGAGCAGTACTTC
CASSQESARFYEQYF
>TRBJ1-1|-|once|TRBV6-1
TGTGCCAGCAGTGGGAAGGGCGGCACTGAAGCTTTCTTT
CASSGKGGTEAFF
>TRBJ1-2|-|-|TRBV7-2
TGTGCCAGCAGCTTAAGGGCAGAATCCTTAAACTATGGCTACACCTTC
CASSLRAESLNYGYTF
>TRBJ1-2|-|few|TRBV2
TGTGCCAGCATGGAGGGGATTCACTATGGCTACACCTTC
CASMEGIHYGYTF
>TRBJ2-1|TRBD2|-|TRBV4-3
TGCGCCAGCAGCCATGAACTAGCGGGAGGCAACAATGAGCAGTTCTTC
CASSHELAGGNNEQFF
>TRBJ2-3|-|-|TRBV7-6
TGTGCCAGCAGGCCCCGGAGCACAGATACGCAGTATTTT
CASRPRSTDTQYF
>TRBJ1-5|-|-|TRBV10-3
TGTGCCATCATCCAGACAGGCTTACGTGGGAGCAATCAGCCCCAGCATTTT
CAIIQTGLRGSNQPQHF
>TRBJ2-7|-|-|TRBV7-9
TGTGCCAGCAGCCTCCAAACCCCATACGAGCAGTACTTC
CASSLQTPYEQYF
>TRBJ1-1|-|-|TRBV19
TGTGCCAGTAGTCATTCCACTGAAGCTTTCTTT
CASSHSTEAFF
>TRBJ2-7|-|-|TRBV18
TGTGCCAGCTCACCCCTCCCGGGGGTCGAGGGGGGGTACGAGCAGTACTTC
CASSPLPGVEGGYEQYF
>TRBJ2-2|-|-|TRBV6-1
TGTGCCATCAGTGATCCTACCCGGACGGGGAGTACCGGGGAGCTGTTTTTT
CAISDPTRTGSTGELFF
>TRBJ2-7|-|-|TRBV7-2
TGTGCCAGCAGCTTAGCTATAGGCAGGGTCTCCTACGAGCAGTACTTC
CASSLAIGRVSYEQYF
>TRBJ2-1|TRBD1|-|TRBV7-3
TGTGCCAGCAGGGGACAGACCTACAATGAGCAGTTCTTC
CASRGQTYNEQFF
>TRBJ1-4|-|-|TRBV28
TGTGCCAGCAGTTTGGACGCGAAGGCTAATGAAAAACTGTTTTTT
CASSLDAKANEKLFF
>TRBJ2-3|-|-|TRBV5-1
TGCGCCAGCAGCTTGATGCTGGGCACAGATACGCAGTATTTT
CASSLMLGTDTQYF
>TRBJ1-4|-|-|TRBV2
TGTGCCAGCAGGCCAACAGGGGAAAAACTGTTTTTT
CASRPTGEKLFF
>TRBJ1-1|-|-|TRBV7-2
TGTGCCAGCAGCACCAGGACACAGGGCTCTGAAGCTTTCTTT
CASSTRTQGSEAFF
>TRBJ2-5|-|-|TRBV29-1
TGCAGCGCGTTCCAGCAAGAGACCCAGTACTTC
CSAFQQETQYF
>TRBJ1-1|TRBD1|-|TRBV19
TGTGCCAGTAGTAACACGGACAGGGGAAACACTGAAGCTTTCTTT
CASSNTDRGNTEAFF
>TRBJ2-2|TRBD1|-|TRBV28
TGTGCCGTACAGGGGGCGCAGGAAGAAAACACCGGGGAGCTGTTTTTT
CAVQGAQEENTGELFF
>TRBJ2-6|-|once|TRBV4-3
TGCGCCAGCAGCCAAGCCCCGACAGTGACTGGGGCCAACGTCCTGACTTTC
CASSQAPTVTGANVLTF
>TRBJ2-3|TRBD2|-|TRBV27
TGTGCCAGCAGACCATGGGGGGGAGATGGGACAGATACGCAGTATTTT
CASRPWGGDGTDTQYF
>TRBJ1-1|-|-|TRBV11-3
TGTGCCAGCACCATACCCCGGAGGGTCAAGCGGGGCTCAAACACTGAAGCTTTCTTT
CASTIPRRVKRGSNTEAFF
>TRBJ1-1|TRBD1|-|TRBV5-1
TGCGCCAGCAGCTTAACAGGGGAAATTGAAGCTTTCTTT
CASSLTGEIEAFF
>TRBJ2-6|-|-|TRBV4-1
TGCGCCAGCAGCCAGCAGGGGTGGGCCAACGTCCTGACTTTC
CASSQQGWANVLTF
>TRBJ2-3|TRBD2|-|TRBV19
TGTGCCAGTAGTCCCCAACAGACTAGCGGAGCTACGCAGTATTTT
CASSPQQTSGATQYF
>TRBJ2-1|-|-|TRBV30
TGTGCCTGGAGGGGCCAGGGCATGCATGAGCAGTTCTTC
CAWRGQGMHEQFF
>TRBJ2-7|-|-|TRBV2
TGTGCCAGCAGGACCTTTGGATCCTCCTCCTACGAGCAGTACTTC
CASRTFGSSSYEQYF
>TRBJ2-7|TRBD2|-|TRBV5-1
TGCGCCAGCAGCGCGGGGACTAGCGGGACTCTCGAGCAGTACTTC
CASSAGTSGTLEQYF
>TRBJ2-1|-|-|TRBV5-1
TGCGCCAGCAGCTTGGGACTCCGTGGGGAGCAGTTCTTC
CASSLGLRGEQFF
>TRBJ2-1|-|-|TRBV11-2
TGTGCCAGCAGCCACAGGGTAGCTGAGCAGTTCTTC
CASSHRVAEQFF
>TRBJ1-3|-|-|TRBV19
TGTGCCAGTTGTCCCGGGACATGTTCCTCTGGAAACACCATATATTTT
CASCPGTCSSGNTIYF
>TRBJ2-5|-|-|TRBV14
TGTGCCAGCAGCCAGGGGCAAGAGACCCAGTACTTC
CASSQGQETQYF